This TCR beta chain came from a study of blood T cell repertoires in COVID-19 (TCRdb year 2020). With regard to the full study: Samples from collaborators originated in the United States, Italy and Spain and spanned both the acute and convalescent phases of COVID-19. Samples came from the ongoing ImmuneRACE study (first 160 participants) plus 1,254 subjects from 6 global collaborators. A de-identified subject ID, COVID-19 status, age in years and sex were almost always included in the sample metadata. The prospective study material was composed of cDNA or gDNA derived from T cells, B-cell-depleted T cells, or PBMCs. The repertoires were made available in a free public database intended to serve as a resource for research on the immune response to SARS-CoV-2. Where available, HLA class I and class II types were taken from metadata supplied by the sample provider and were not determined by assay-based typing. The dataset comprised deeply sampled blood TCRbeta repertoires from subjects exposed to, actively infected with, or recovered from COVID-19. Overall study outcomes, separate from this receptor: How much clinical and demographic metadata was included differed by source and by participant, and the metadata was provided uncurated.

The CDR3 spans 13 residues, from the cysteine through the phenylalanine. The kept DNA is CDR3 alone, 39 bases in frame from the first base. Relative to germline, V is missing 7 bases and J is missing 6 bases, with 6 bases of the junction outside any gene match. CDR1 and CDR2 were assigned from the germline V gene as MDHEN and SYDVKM. This clone was picked up one time. No cognate antigen has been identified for it. One base away there is no much larger clone; base qualities are not given. Whole blood was collected in K2EDTA tubes by collaborating institutions according to the institutions' own protocols. For TCRbeta analysis, collaborator samples were shipped as frozen whole blood, as isolated PBMCs, or as DNA extracted from either sample type. TCRbeta CDR3 regions were amplified from genomic DNA using the immunoSEQ Assay, a bias-controlled multiplex PCR. In the paper's pipeline: Within the assay, amplification of reference gene primers was used to estimate how many nucleated cells each sample contained. To quantify the absolute abundance of each unique TCRbeta CDR3 rearrangement, sequence reads were collapsed and filtered. For each sample, productive Simpson clonality was calculated by taking the square root of Simpson's diversity index across productive rearrangements. The immuneACCESS repertoire file appears here via TCRdb, limited to in-frame rearrangements. These files lack a portion of the clones; in checked studies, under half of the deficit traces to unresolved V genes, and the cause of the others is not known. V and J calls and clone size are as listed in that table; D and trimming were resolved from the DNA. The sample table contains under 100,000 clones; only one count was recorded for about nine tenths of them. The ten top clones hold 3% to 4% of the sample.

The sequence came from a woman in her sixties or seventies with acute or convalescent COVID-19. This chain is built from TRBV28 and TRBJ1-3, with 7 bases in between that match TRBD1. The sample consisted of peripheral blood. The CDR3 protein is CASTLDRINTIYF. The DNA reads as follows: TGTGCCAGCACCTTGGACAGGATAAACACCATATATTTT.